This TCR beta chain was recorded in a study of T-cell reconstitution after alpha-beta-depleted transplantation in children. General study findings and limits: One year after transplant, T-cell counts and diversity came mostly from newly produced T cells. Expanded graft clones numbering several hundred reportedly gave rise to alpha-beta T cells about two months after transplant. Elevated TCRbeta diversity at day 60 was traced, in some patients, to surviving recipient T cells and thymic progenitors.

V dropped 1 base and J dropped 7 bases, with 10 bases sitting between them. From germline, CDR1 is DFQATT and CDR2 SNEGSKA (reference sequence). The CDR3 extends over 12 amino acids. A few counts support this clonotype. Its antigen is as yet unknown. TCRbeta library preparation incorporated unique molecular identifiers. TCRdb analysed the PCR reads with MiXCR anew, one entry per CDR3 protein. The sample lists about 490,000 distinct CDR3 sequences, roughly a tenth seen once, with approximately 2% in the top ten. This receptor was identified in a child younger than 10 with inherited bone marrow failure, due to receive a stem cell transplant. This chain uses TRBV20-1 with TRBJ1-1, with a tentative D call TRBD1 (5 bases). The material was PBMCs, obtained before TCRalphabeta/CD19-depleted stem cell transplant. The CDR3 DNA follows: TGCAGTGCTAGAGGGCAGGGCGGTGAAGCTTTCTTT. It encodes CSARGQGGEAFF.